The present T cell receptor (beta chain) was sequenced within a study of blood T cell repertoires in COVID-19. Clones were sequenced by immunoSEQ multiplex PCR, and TCRdb holds only the in-frame ones, with some missing. This sample carries about 160,000 clones, under 90% of them seen once, and the ten largest clones take 15% to 20%. Trimming removed 4 bases from V and 8 bases from J; junction bases left unmatched: 9. The CDR3 consists of 16 residues. CDR1 is SGDLS, CDR2 YYNGEE, per germline. The V call is TRBV9, the J call TRBJ2-4; 13 nucleotides agree with TRBD2. The sequence came from a man aged 60 to 75 who had recovered from COVID-19. Sequencing was performed on PBMCs or T cells enriched from blood (not recorded which). CDR3 nucleotides: TGTGCCAGCAGCCCCCGAGAGACTAGCGGGAGGCACATTCAGTACTTC. Translated: CASSPRETSGRHIQYF.